Listed here are 12 T cell receptor beta chains from one sample, sequenced in a study of radiation and T cells in renal cell carcinoma. Data came from immunoSEQ multiplex PCR; TCRdb stores just in-frame clones and leaves some out. The repertoire holds 60,000 or so clones, roughly 80% seen once, with approximately 7% in the top ten. Sample time point: blood 4 weeks post-SBRT, at nephrectomy. As to treatment: 15 Gy SBRT to primary tumor, nephrectomy 4 weeks later. The input for sequencing was blood, taken from a patient whose treatment included radiotherapy and nephrectomy. The receptors were sampled from a man between 60 and 75 years old with renal cell carcinoma.

CDR3 protein: CASSPQTEAFF. The CDR3 DNA reads as TGTGCCAGCAGCCCCCAAACTGAAGCTTTCTTT. V is TRBV9 and J is TRBJ1-1; D is unclear. V lost 4 bases and J 5 bases, leaving 6 bases between the germline ends. Germline values: CDR1 SGDLS, CDR2 YYNGEE. The CDR3 runs 11 residues. The full variable domain, with the rest looked up from reference TRBV9 and TRBJ1-1, is DSGVTQTPKHLITATGQRVTLRCSPRSGDLSVYWYQQSLDQGLQFLIQYYNGEERAKGNILERFSAQQFPDLHSELNLSSLELGDSALYFCASSPQTEAFFGQGTRLTVV.

This clone was seen a single time. The CDR3 region is CASSLVGFTSIGTGELFF. The CDR3 region has the DNA TGTGCCAGCAGCTTGGTAGGGTTTACCTCCATTGGGACCGGGGAGCTGTTTTTT. The rearrangement joins TRBV5-8 to TRBJ2-2; no clear D gene. The CDR3 runs to 18 residues. The V end lost 0 bases, the J end lost 5 bases, and 20 bases lay between the germline ends. Germline loops: CDR1 SGHTS, CDR2 YDEGEE.

The genes are TRBV19 and TRBJ2-2; D is perhaps TRBD1 (6 bases). This CDR3 contains 13 residues. CDR1 is LNHDA, CDR2 SQIVND, per germline (reference sequence). Trimming left V 4 bases short and J 6 bases short, with 9 bases between. CDR3 in amino acids: CASSRTVPGELFF. Here the CDR3 DNA reads TGTGCCAGTAGTAGGACAGTCCCCGGGGAGCTGTTTTTT.

The gene calls are TRBV6-6 and TRBJ2-7; D remains unclear. Germline V CDR1 and CDR2: MNHNY, SVGAGI (reference sequence). This CDR3 is built from 16 residues. Trimming pared 3 bases from V and 0 bases from J, leaving 15 bases between. CDR3 sequence: CASSYSDAYSSYEQYV. DNA for the CDR3: TGTGCCAGCAGTTATTCGGACGCCTATAGCTCCTACGAGCAGTACGTC.

The CDR3 loop is CASSSGTSGTDTQYF. CDR3 in DNA: TGTGCCAGCAGCTCCGGGACTAGCGGCACAGATACGCAGTATTTT. J is TRBJ2-3 and V is TRBV5-8; TRBD2 matches 10 bases. V trimming: 3 bases; J trimming: 1 base; junction bases outside the gene matches: 2. This CDR3 has 15 amino acids. Germline CDR1 is SGHTS and CDR2 is YDEGEE. Combining the CDR3 with reference TRBV5-8 and TRBJ2-3 gives the whole variable domain EAGVTQSPTHLIKTRGQQATLRCSPISGHTSVYWYQQALGLGLQFLLWYDEGEERNRGNFPPRFSGRQFPNYSSELNVNALELEDSALYLCASSSGTSGTDTQYFGPGTRLTVL.

The chain joins TRBV21-1 to TRBJ2-7; the DNA was not compared with TRBD2, the D call given in the table. TRBV21-1 is classified as a pseudogene. There are 13 residues in the CDR3. DNA for the CDR3: TGTGCCAGCAGCAAAGCGCGGTTCGACGAGCAGTACGTC. As protein: CASSKARFDEQYV.

The gene calls are TRBV2 and TRBJ2-3; either TRBD1 or TRBD2 may fit D (5 bases each). Germline V lookup: CDR1 SNHLY, CDR2 FYNNEI. V shed 4 bases and J shed 4 bases, with 21 bases lying between them. CDR3 length: 17 residues. The CDR3, as DNA: TGTGCCAGCAGTGGTGGCGACCAATCATGGGGACCAGATACGCAGTATTTT. Its protein is CASSGGDQSWGPDTQYF.

The J gene is TRBJ1-1, the V gene TRBV30; no clear D gene. CDR3 length: 13 amino acids. From germline, CDR1 is GTSNPN and CDR2 SVGIG (reference sequence). V shed 4 bases and J shed 4 bases, with 13 bases lying between them. Written as DNA, the CDR3 is TGTGCCTGGATCATATCTTGGGGCACTGAAGCTTTCTTT. As protein: CAWIISWGTEAFF.

The chain combines TRBV5-1 with TRBJ2-7; no definite D call. The CDR3 length is 15 residues. Looked up from germline, CDR1 is SGHRS and CDR2 is YFSETQ. Deletions cut 0 bases from V and 0 bases from J, with 10 bases between. DNA for the CDR3: TGCGCCAGCAGCTTGGGGTCTGGCGGCTCCTACGAGCAGTACTTC. Translation gives CASSLGSGGSYEQYF.

The chain recombines TRBV7-2 with TRBJ1-4; D is undetermined. Germline values: CDR1 SGHTA, CDR2 FQGNSA. This CDR3 has 13 amino acids. V was cut by 4 bases and J by 10 bases, with 13 bases left in between. CDR3 bases: TGTGCCAGCAGCTCGGAAGGGCGTAGAAAACTGTTTTTT. This sequence encodes CASSSEGRRKLFF.

This chain joins TRBV6-5 and TRBJ1-2; 7 bases align to TRBD1. Per germline, CDR1 MNHEY and CDR2 SVGAGI. The CDR3 loop spans 13 amino acids. The ends lost 2 bases at V and 5 bases at J; junction bases unmatched: 2. The CDR3 sequence: CASSYGDRYGYTF. CDR3 DNA: TGTGCCAGCAGTTACGGGGACAGATATGGCTACACCTTC.

The chain recombines TRBV19 with TRBJ1-4, with D possibly being TRBD1 (6 bases). This CDR3 is 15 amino acids long. Trimming stripped 6 bases from V and 4 bases from J, with 15 bases between. Per germline, CDR1 LNHDA and CDR2 SQIVND (reference sequence). CDR3 protein: CASSSVGGLNEKLFF. As DNA, the CDR3 is TGTGCCAGTAGCTCTGTTGGGGGCCTTAATGAAAAACTGTTTTTT.